This T cell receptor beta chain was recovered during a study of blood T cell repertoires in COVID-19. Study at large: Donors in the United States, Italy and Spain gave samples during acute or convalescent COVID-19.

Only in-frame clones appear in the TCRdb table, and some are missing; sequencing was by immunoSEQ multiplex PCR. The data contain about 30,000 clones, about 91% of them singletons. This CDR3 is built from 15 residues. The chain has TRBV21-1 and TRBJ2-5; TRBD2 is the table's D call and was not checked against the DNA. TRBV21-1 is designated a pseudogene. Sequencing used peripheral blood. This clonotype was obtained from a human donor in a cohort sampled during active COVID-19. Here the CDR3 DNA reads TGTGCCAGCAGAATCGTCCCCCGGGAGGGAGAGACCCAGTACTTC. Translation gives CASRIVPREGETQYF.